One sample yielded the 27 T cell receptor beta chains listed below, sequenced in a study of cytomegalovirus exposure and HLA in healthy donors. PCR involved 60 Vbeta and 13 Jbeta primers. TCRdb's copy holds only in-frame clones and misses some; the assay was immunoSEQ multiplex PCR. This sample has approximately 150,000 clones; 73% occur once, and the top ten carry roughly 5.2%. The sample was PBMCs. The receptors here all came from a young woman in good health and CMV-seropositive.

The chain has TRBV2 and TRBJ2-7, with TRBD1 identical over 9 bases. Germline CDR1 is SNHLY and CDR2 is FYNNEI. J lost 2 bases, V lost 5 bases, and 7 bases had no gene match. The CDR3 totals 15 residues. The CDR3 DNA sequence: TGTGCCAGCAGTTTTCCGGGACAGGGAACCTACGAGCAGTACTTC. It encodes CASSFPGQGTYEQYF.

CDR3 nucleotide sequence: TGTGCCAGCAGCGTAGGTGGACAGCCTAATGAAAAACTGTTTTTT. This codes for CASSVGGQPNEKLFF. This chain links TRBV9 with TRBJ1-4, with D possibly matching TRBD1 (6 bases). From germline, CDR1 is SGDLS and CDR2 YYNGEE. Deletions cut 0 bases from V and 3 bases from J, with 9 bases between. This CDR3 has 15 amino acids.

A note on this clone: A junction boundary mismatches the germline segment, possibly from a read error. The sample carries other DNA sequences with the same CDR3. J is TRBJ1-2 and V is TRBV9; no clear D gene. CDR1 and CDR2 (germline): SGDLS, YYNGEE. The CDR3 contains 14 residues. CDR3 coding DNA: TGTGCCAGCAGCCCCTCGGCGGTTAACTACGGCTACACCTTC. Its translation is CASSPSAVNYGYTF.

This clone was counted only a few times. This chain uses TRBV27 with TRBJ2-1, with TRBD2 identical over 8 bases. J was trimmed by 6 bases and V by 0 bases; bases with no gene match: 7. CDR3 length: 16 amino acids. CDR1 and CDR2 (germline): MNHEY, SMNVEV (reference sequence). CDR3 protein: CASSLSSGGPGNEQFF. Written as DNA, the CDR3 is TGTGCCAGCAGTTTATCGTCGGGGGGGCCCGGCAATGAGCAGTTCTTC.

The chain is built from TRBV4-3 and TRBJ2-1, with 11 bases lining up with TRBD2. The V gene end was trimmed by 0 bases and the J gene end by 3 bases; junction bases not matched to a gene: 10. Per the germline V gene, CDR1 is LGHNA and CDR2 is YSLEER. CDR3 length equals 19 residues. Here the CDR3 DNA reads TGCGCCAGCAGCCAAGAGGCTAGCGGGGGGTCAGTAGGCTACAATGAGCAGTTCTTC. Its protein is CASSQEASGGSVGYNEQFF.

This clone has just one count. CDR3 in DNA: TGTGCCATCAGCACAGGGGACTATGGCTACACCTTC. Amino acid sequence: CAISTGDYGYTF. The chain is built from TRBV10-3 and TRBJ1-2, with 7 bases aligning to TRBD1. The CDR3 extends over 12 amino acids. Germline V gene lookup returns CDR1 ENHRY and CDR2 SYGVKD. Trimming removed 6 bases from V and 3 bases from J; junction bases left unmatched: 1.

CDR3: CASSFTGGGNGYTF. The CDR3, as DNA: TGTGCCAGCAGCTTCACAGGGGGCGGGAATGGCTACACCTTC. V usage is TRBV7-9 and J usage is TRBJ1-2; TRBD1 agrees at 9 bases. Germline CDR1 and CDR2: SEHNR and FQNEAQ (reference sequence). The CDR3 has 14 amino acids. The V segment lost 3 bases and the J segment 6 bases; nucleotides outside the gene matches: 5.

This clone was seen just once. The rearrangement uses TRBV30 and TRBJ1-2, with 7 bases lining up with TRBD1. In germline, CDR1 is GTSNPN, CDR2 SVGIG (reference sequence). V dropped 4 bases and J dropped 2; count of bases not matched to a gene: 4. The CDR3 spans 13 residues. DNA for the CDR3: TGTGCCTGGACACGGGACAGCAACTATGGCTACACCTTC. The encoded protein is CAWTRDSNYGYTF.

V gene TRBV27 combines with J gene TRBJ2-1; maybe TRBD1 (5 bases). V was pared by 3 bases and J by 2 bases, with 17 bases between. The V gene's germline CDR1 is MNHEY and CDR2 SMNVEV (reference sequence). The CDR3 runs 17 residues. CDR3 residues: CASSFSRTQNPYNEQFF. Here the CDR3 DNA reads TGTGCCAGCAGTTTTAGTAGGACACAAAATCCCTACAATGAGCAGTTCTTC.

The V gene is TRBV4-1, the J gene TRBJ1-6; the D is unclear. CDR1 and CDR2 from the germline V gene are MGHRA and YSYEKL. V was cut by 1 base and J by 8 bases, with 6 bases left in between. The CDR3 has 13 residues. The CDR3 spells CASSQVSYSPLHF. CDR3 nucleotides: TGCGCCAGCAGCCAAGTGTCGTATTCACCCCTCCACTTT.

J is TRBJ1-2 and V is TRBV4-3; D perhaps matches TRBD1 (6 bases). Trimming cost V 4 bases and J 4 bases, with 25 bases left between them. Germline loops: CDR1 LGHNA, CDR2 YSLEER. The CDR3 totals 18 residues. The CDR3 bases are TGCGCCAGCAGCCCCGTCCCGCCAGGGGAGTCCCAATCCTATGGCTACACCTTC. Translating gives CASSPVPPGESQSYGYTF.

This chain uses TRBV5-1 with TRBJ1-1, with D unclear. V shed 0 bases and J shed 5 bases, with 11 bases lying between them. This CDR3 comprises 14 residues. The germline CDR1 and CDR2 sequences are SGHRS and YFSETQ. For the CDR3, the DNA is TGCGCCAGCAGCTTGGCTGTCGGCAGGACTGAAGCTTTCTTT. Translated: CASSLAVGRTEAFF.

The chain employs TRBV2 and TRBJ1-3, with TRBD1 matching 8 bases. Germline V CDR1 and CDR2: SNHLY, FYNNEI. The CDR3 is 14 amino acids. Trimming removed 1 base from V and 7 bases from J; junction bases left unmatched: 3. CDR3 protein: CASSEGTGLNTIYF. The CDR3 DNA follows: TGTGCCAGCAGTGAAGGGACAGGGCTCAACACCATATATTTT.

In this sample, this clone turned up a few times. The chain uses TRBV29-1 and TRBJ1-1; D gene unclear. Germline loops: CDR1 SQVTM, CDR2 ANQGSEA. CDR3 size: 12 residues. V was cut by 6 bases and J by 1 base, with 9 bases left in between. CDR3 DNA: TGCAGCGTGGTGACTGGGAACACTGAAGCTTTCTTT. Its translation is CSVVTGNTEAFF.

In its sample, this clone was seen once. The chain carries TRBV4-1 and TRBJ2-7, with 11 nucleotides matching TRBD1. In germline, CDR1 is MGHRA, CDR2 YSYEKL. The V gene end was trimmed by 2 bases and the J gene end by 1 base; junction bases not matched to a gene: 1. The CDR3 has 15 amino acids. As DNA, the CDR3 is TGCGCCAGCAGCCAACGGGACAGGGGGTCCTACGAGCAGTACTTC. Translated, it gives CASSQRDRGSYEQYF.

This clone was counted between two and nine times. The chain recombines TRBV6-5 with TRBJ1-1; D is uncertain. Trimming removed 0 bases at V and 8 bases at J, with 10 bases between. In germline, CDR1 is MNHEY, CDR2 SVGAGI. This CDR3 comprises 13 residues. Written as DNA, the CDR3 is TGTGCCAGCAGTTACTCGGAGGGTTTGGAAGCTTTCTTT. Its protein is CASSYSEGLEAFF.

The chain has TRBV7-2 and TRBJ2-3, with TRBD2 identical over 13 bases. This CDR3 region has 17 residues. CDR1 is SGHTA, CDR2 FQGNSA, per germline. The J segment lost 1 base and the V segment lost 4 bases, leaving 5 bases of the junction unmatched. The DNA for the CDR3 is TGTGCCAGCAGCTCGACACTAGCGGGGGGGGGCACAGATACGCAGTATTTT. Protein: CASSSTLAGGGTDTQYF.

This clone was seen a few times. A junction boundary mismatches the germline segment, possibly from a read error. The chain combines TRBV6-6 with TRBJ2-7; a weak D match, TRBD2 (5 bases). The CDR3 contains 14 residues. Germline lookup yields CDR1 MNHNY and CDR2 SVGAGI (reference sequence). The CDR3 loop reads CASSYLPSSHEQYF. CDR3 sequence (DNA): TGTGCCAGCAGTTACCTTCCTAGCTCCCACGAGCAGTACTTC.

The V call is TRBV2, the J call TRBJ2-1, with 10 bases aligning to TRBD1. CDR3 length: 14 residues. In germline, CDR1 is SNHLY, CDR2 FYNNEI. The trim removed 4 bases at V and 9 bases at J, leaving 6 bases unmatched. The CDR3 is CASSVGTGVGEQFF. The CDR3 nucleotides read TGTGCCAGCAGTGTCGGGACAGGGGTCGGTGAGCAGTTCTTC.

This clone has only a few counts. This sequence joins TRBV5-6 and TRBJ2-4; D remains unclear. V was clipped by 1 base and J by 5 bases, with 13 bases between them. Germline V gene lookup returns CDR1 SGHDT and CDR2 YYEEEE. This CDR3 has 15 amino acids. The CDR3 sequence is CASSLYQNTENIQYF. The DNA for the CDR3 is TGTGCCAGCAGCTTGTATCAAAACACAGAAAACATTCAGTACTTC.

This clone appeared a single time. One junction end disagrees with the germline gene, perhaps due to a read error. The gene calls are TRBV7-7 and TRBJ1-1; D gene uncertain. The CDR3 runs to 13 residues. Per germline, CDR1 SSHAT and CDR2 FNYEAQ (reference sequence). The CDR3 DNA reads as TGTGCTAGCAGCCGCACGGTTAACACTGAAGCTTTCTTT. Protein product: CASSRTVNTEAFF.

This chain uses TRBV5-1 with TRBJ1-1; D is undetermined. V was clipped by 3 bases and J by 0 bases, with 9 bases between them. CDR3 size: 14 residues. Germline assignment: CDR1 SGHRS and CDR2 YFSETQ. This CDR3 is CASSSAHMNTEAFF. The CDR3, as DNA: TGCGCCAGCAGCTCCGCCCACATGAACACTGAAGCTTTCTTT.

The rearrangement joins TRBV18 to TRBJ2-3; D might be TRBD1 (5 bases). CDR3 length equals 14 residues. V dropped 3 bases and J dropped 2 bases, with 9 bases sitting between them. CDR1 is KGHSH, CDR2 LQKENI, per germline. The CDR3: CASSPWGSTDTQYF. The CDR3 nucleotides read TGTGCCAGCTCACCCTGGGGCTCCACAGATACGCAGTATTTT.

The gene calls are TRBV27 and TRBJ1-4, with 8 bases identical to TRBD1. This CDR3 has 15 residues. Germline assignment: CDR1 MNHEY and CDR2 SMNVEV (reference sequence). V was clipped by 0 bases and J by 5 bases; unmatched bases: 2. CDR3 protein: CASSLSNRGNEKLFF. In DNA form, the CDR3 reads TGTGCCAGCAGTTTATCCAACAGGGGGAATGAAAAACTGTTTTTT. Full variable domain (remainder filled in from reference TRBV27 and TRBJ1-4): EAQVTQNPRYLITVTGKKLTVTCSQNMNHEYMSWYRQDPGLGLRQIYYSMNVEVTDKGDVPEGYKVSRKEKRNFPLILESPSPNQTSLYFCASSLSNRGNEKLFFGSGTQLSVL.

This chain links TRBV11-2 with TRBJ1-4; D is undetermined. The CDR3 sequence is 16 residues long. CDR1 is SGHAT, CDR2 FQNNGV, per germline. Trimming pared 5 bases from V and 4 bases from J, leaving 17 bases between. Here the CDR3 reads CASSPTQGPGNEKLFF. CDR3 DNA: TGTGCCAGCAGCCCTACCCAAGGTCCGGGTAATGAAAAACTGTTTTTT.

The rearrangement links TRBV4-1 to TRBJ2-5; the D gene is possibly TRBD2 (5 bases). The J call may be in error: the DNA end matches TRBJ2-7 better. The CDR3 loop spans 16 amino acids. Germline V gene data show CDR1 as MGHRA and CDR2 as YSYEKL. The CDR3 DNA follows: TGCGCCAGCAGCCAAGTTAAAGTTCAGACGGGGAACGAGCAGTACTTC. Protein sequence: CASSQVKVQTGNEQYF.

The chain employs TRBV19 and TRBJ2-1, with TRBD2 matching over 12 bases. The CDR3 consists of 16 residues. CDR1 and CDR2 from the germline V gene are LNHDA and SQIVND (reference sequence). Germline trimming cut 5 bases from V and 2 bases from J; bases unmatched to any gene: 4. CDR3 DNA sequence: TGTGCCAGTAGTCGACTAGCGGGGGCTGCCTACAATGAGCAGTTCTTC. Its translation: CASSRLAGAAYNEQFF.